The 17 T cell receptor beta chains given below trace back to one sample, sequenced in a study of blood T cell repertoires in COVID-19 (dated by TCRdb to between 2020 and 2021). Library preparation employed the immunoSEQ multiplex PCR assay. Here the immuneACCESS table is served through TCRdb, limited to in-frame sequences with V and J called. Missing clones are a known gap in these copies; in checked studies unresolved V genes cover under half, and the rest lacks a known reason. The sample yields 95,000 to 150,000 clones; 70% to 85% were counted once. The biggest ten clones account for 3.5% to 5.5% of the sample. Input material: peripheral blood. These receptor sequences come from a woman aged 70 to 79 with acute or convalescent COVID-19.

V gene TRBV19 combines with J gene TRBJ1-5, with D unclear. Germline values: CDR1 LNHDA, CDR2 SQIVND (reference sequence). There are 15 residues in the CDR3. V was pared by 5 bases and J by 6 bases, with 17 bases between. Written as DNA, the CDR3 is TGTGCCAGTAGTCACCACCCGATGTCGGGTCAGCCCCAGCATTTT. Amino acids: CASSHHPMSGQPQHF.

This clone came up a few times. The CDR3, as DNA: TGTGCCAGCAGCTTTGGGACTAGGGGCTACGAGCAGTACTTC. This sequence encodes CASSFGTRGYEQYF. This chain uses TRBV5-6 with TRBJ2-7, with 8 bases lining up with TRBD2. The CDR3 spans 14 residues. Germline CDR1 is SGHDT and CDR2 is YYEEEE. The ends lost 2 bases at V and 3 bases at J; junction bases unmatched: 4. Looking up the rest from reference TRBV5-6 and TRBJ2-7 gives the full variable domain: DAGVTQSPTHLIKTRGQQVTLRCSPKSGHDTVSWYQQALGQGPQFIFQYYEEEERQRGNFPDRFSGHQFPNYSSELNVNALLLGDSALYLCASSFGTRGYEQYFGPGTRLTVT.

The rearrangement uses TRBV6-1 and TRBJ1-6, with D possibly being TRBD1 (5 bases). The CDR3 runs to 13 residues. Germline CDR1 and CDR2: MNHNS and SASEGT. Trimming shortened V by 3 bases and J by 13 bases, and 13 bases separated the two germline ends. The CDR3 region is CASSEAGRDPLHF. DNA of the CDR3: TGTGCCAGCAGTGAGGCGGGACGGGATCCCCTCCACTTT.

This sequence joins TRBV19 and TRBJ1-1, with D hard to call. This CDR3 is 14 amino acids long. The V and J ends lost 1 base and 4 bases respectively, with 10 bases between them. Looked up from germline, CDR1 is LNHDA and CDR2 is SQIVND (reference sequence). The CDR3 spells CASSIGGQSTEAFF. The CDR3 nucleotides read TGTGCCAGTAGTATAGGAGGGCAGAGCACTGAAGCTTTCTTT.

The rearrangement uses TRBV5-1 and TRBJ1-2; D is ambiguous. This CDR3 contains 13 residues. Trimming took 0 bases from V and 7 from J, leaving 10 bases between them. Germline CDR1 reads SGHRS; CDR2 reads YFSETQ. CDR3 nucleotides: TGCGCCAGCAGCTTGGCTGGTAGGAGTGGCTACACCTTC. Residues: CASSLAGRSGYTF. The whole variable domain, filled in from reference TRBV5-1 and TRBJ1-2, reads KAGVTQTPRYLIKTRGQQVTLSCSPISGHRSVSWYQQTPGQGLQFLFEYFSETQRNKGNFPGRFSGRQFSNSRSEMNVSTLELGDSALYLCASSLAGRSGYTFGSGTRLTVV.

This chain joins TRBV3-1 (or the pseudogene TRBV3-2) and TRBJ2-5; a weak D match, TRBD2 (6 bases). Between the trimmed V and J ends, which lost 3 bases and 2 bases, there was a span of 16 bases. Germline values: CDR1 LGHDT, CDR2 YNNKEL (reference sequence). The CDR3 totals 16 residues. CDR3 sequence reads: CASSHPVWGRQETQYF. CDR3 DNA: TGTGCCAGCAGCCACCCCGTGTGGGGGAGGCAAGAGACCCAGTACTTC.

This chain links TRBV7-2 with TRBJ1-5; no definite D call. The CDR3 covers 13 residues. V was cut by 1 base and J by 8 bases, with 9 bases left in between. Germline V lookup: CDR1 SGHTA, CDR2 FQGNSA. The CDR3, as DNA: TGTGCCAGCAGCTTAGGGTCAGTTGAGCCCCAGCATTTT. It codes for CASSLGSVEPQHF.

This rearrangement joins TRBV7-2 to TRBJ2-1; no reliable D call. The CDR3 contains 13 residues. V lost 7 bases, J lost 0 bases, and 7 bases lay in between. CDR1 and CDR2 from the germline V gene are SGHTA and FQGNSA. CDR3 in DNA: TGTGCCAGCACCCCAGGCTCCTACAATGAGCAGTTCTTC. It specifies CASTPGSYNEQFF.

The chain joins TRBV11-1 to TRBJ2-5; the D is unclear. The CDR3 covers 12 residues. Germline CDR1 is SGHAT and CDR2 is FQDESV (reference sequence). With 5 bases removed from V and 6 bases from J, the gap between germline ends came to 10 bases. CDR3 sequence (DNA): TGTGCCAGCAGCACGACGCGGAAGACCCAGTACTTC. Its protein is CASSTTRKTQYF.

The chain has TRBV5-1 and TRBJ1-2; perhaps TRBD1 as D (6 bases). Germline V CDR1 and CDR2: SGHRS, YFSETQ. V was trimmed by 0 bases and J by 7 bases, leaving 10 bases between them. The CDR3 spans 13 residues. The chain's CDR3 is CASSLVQGRGYTF. The CDR3 DNA sequence: TGCGCCAGCAGCTTGGTACAGGGTCGTGGCTACACCTTC.

The V and J genes are TRBV5-1 and TRBJ1-1, with D perhaps matching TRBD1 (6 bases). CDR1 and CDR2 from the germline V gene are SGHRS and YFSETQ. This CDR3 has 14 amino acids. V shed 7 bases and J shed 3 bases, with 16 bases lying between them. The CDR3 DNA reads TGCGCCAGCTCGACAGGTTGGGTCGACACTGAAGCTTTCTTT. The encoded protein is CASSTGWVDTEAFF.

This clone was seen just once. The V and J genes are TRBV14 and TRBJ2-5, with D possibly matching TRBD2 (6 bases). This CDR3 has 14 amino acids. With 4 bases removed from V and 1 base from J, the gap between germline ends came to 10 bases. Germline values: CDR1 SGHDN, CDR2 FVKESK. For the CDR3, the DNA is TGTGCCAGCAGCCCCCTCGGGGGCCAAGAGACCCAGTACTTC. Encoded protein: CASSPLGGQETQYF.

Only a few counts were recorded for this clone. The genes are TRBV12-5 and TRBJ1-5, with D tentatively TRBD1 (6 bases). Germline V gene lookup returns CDR1 LGHNT and CDR2 FRNRAP. The CDR3 is made up of 19 amino acids. The V and J ends lost 0 bases and 0 bases respectively, with 18 bases between them. This CDR3 is CASGLVPGHRIDSNQPQHF. For the CDR3, the DNA is TGTGCTAGTGGTTTGGTACCGGGACACAGAATAGATAGCAATCAGCCCCAGCATTTT.

The rearrangement links TRBV5-6 to TRBJ1-1; TRBD1 aligns across 11 bases. From germline, CDR1 is SGHDT and CDR2 YYEEEE. The V segment lost 4 bases and the J segment 4 bases; nucleotides outside the gene matches: 9. CDR3 length equals 16 residues. CDR3 DNA sequence: TGTGCCAGCAGCCCGTGGACAGGGGGCTGGGGCACTGAAGCTTTCTTT. Residues: CASSPWTGGWGTEAFF.

V is TRBV5-5 and J is TRBJ1-1; 7 bases align to TRBD1. Germline V gene sequence: CDR1 SGHKS, CDR2 YYEKEE (reference sequence). CDR3 length equals 12 residues. V was pared by 0 bases and J by 9 bases, with 2 bases of the junction left unmatched. CDR3 in amino acids: CASSLGQGQAFF. The CDR3 nucleotides read TGTGCCAGCAGCTTGGGACAGGGTCAAGCTTTCTTT.

This clone was found once. V and J are TRBV29-1 and TRBJ2-5; no firm D call. Per germline, CDR1 SQVTM and CDR2 ANQGSEA. The germline V and J ends were trimmed by 4 bases and 4 bases, with 10 bases remaining between them. The length of the CDR3 is 12 residues. The CDR3 here is CSVADTLETQYF. CDR3 bases: TGCAGCGTTGCTGACACCCTAGAGACCCAGTACTTC.

This chain uses TRBV5-1 with TRBJ2-5; 15 nucleotides match TRBD2. The CDR3 has 17 residues. Germline values: CDR1 SGHRS, CDR2 YFSETQ. J was trimmed by 5 bases and V by 4 bases; bases with no gene match: 9. The CDR3 spells CASSAGLAGGPGETQYF. The DNA for the CDR3 is TGCGCCAGCAGCGCCGGACTAGCGGGGGGGCCGGGTGAGACCCAGTACTTC.